The rows below give T cell receptor beta chains drawn from one sample of a study of early stage breast cancer tumors. Assay used: immunoSEQ multiplex PCR; TCRdb lists only in-frame clones, some missing. Altogether some 10,000 clones are present, about four fifths being singletons, with the ten largest covering under 9.5%. The sample comprised normal breast tissue next to the tumor. The receptors here all came from a person aged 35-50 years with breast cancer. Both conserved end residues are part of each CDR3. The D gene is left open where the match is weak. Clone size is shown for a subset of rows, as once, few, many or a class of expanded clone.

d_call j_call v_call clone_size cdr3_aa cdr3_nt
NA TRBJ2-7 TRBV10-2 NA CASSERSRGGREQYF TGCGCCAGCAGTGAGCGGTCCAGGGGGGGACGCGAGCAGTACTTC
NA TRBJ2-5 TRBV18 NA CASSPRYGTQYF TGTGCCAGCTCACCACGGTACGGGACCCAGTACTTC
TRBD1 TRBJ2-7 TRBV2 few CASRYLQGSSYEQYF TGTGCCAGCAGATACCTACAGGGGTCCTCCTACGAGCAGTACTTC
NA TRBJ2-7 TRBV21-1 NA CASPSGRGPYEQYF TGTGCCAGCCCCTCCGGGAGAGGACCCTACGAGCAGTACTTC
NA TRBJ2-7 TRBV6-1 NA CASRMTGHYEQYF TGTGCCAGCAGGATGACAGGACACTACGAGCAGTACTTC
TRBD2 TRBJ2-5 TRBV7-3 NA CASSLGTSGRARGETQYF TGTGCCAGCAGCCTTGGGACTAGCGGGAGGGCCAGAGGAGAGACCCAGTACTTC
TRBD1 TRBJ2-1 TRBV25-1 NA CASSDHGTGRYNEQFF TGTGCCAGCAGTGACCACGGGACAGGGAGATACAATGAGCAGTTCTTC
NA TRBJ2-1 TRBV11-2 NA CASSFQMDNEQFF TGTGCCAGCAGCTTCCAGATGGACAATGAGCAGTTCTTC
NA TRBJ2-2 TRBV14 NA CASSPGHPLTVGELFF TGTGCCAGCAGCCCGGGACACCCACTCACCGTAGGGGAGCTGTTTTTT
TRBD2 TRBJ2-1 TRBV2 NA CASSGGLAGSGEQFF TGTGCCAGCAGTGGTGGGCTAGCGGGAAGCGGCGAGCAGTTCTTC
NA TRBJ1-5 TRBV6-5 NA CASSERAAQPQHF TGTGCCAGCAGTGAACGGGCAGCTCAGCCCCAGCATTTT
NA TRBJ2-5 TRBV11-1 NA CASSLAISSGQETQYF TGTGCCAGCAGCTTAGCGATTTCAAGCGGGCAAGAGACCCAGTACTTC
NA TRBJ1-1 TRBV6-1 NA CASSTSGSGTEAFF TGTGCCAGCAGTACCTCGGGGTCCGGCACTGAAGCTTTCTTT
NA TRBJ2-7 TRBV10-1 NA CASSEGGVRRRPYEQYF TGCGCCAGCAGTGAAGGGGGAGTCAGGAGAAGACCCTACGAGCAGTACTTC